These 19 T cell receptor beta chains were sequenced from one sample in a study of blood T cells in healthy people across ages (dated by TCRdb to the mid-2010s). Library method: 5' RACE. The run used an Illumina HiSeq 2500. A second 7 to 11 cycle PCR used a sample-barcoded 5' primer and a J-beta primer mix. Using fastp trimming at Q25 and MiXCR clonotype assembly, TCRdb reanalyzed the public sequencing data and kept in-frame beta chains. Each entry merges the rows of one CDR3 protein and shows their most common DNA and genes. In this sample the table shows under 2 million distinct CDR3 sequences, about 31% of which occur a single time. Roughly 12% of the sample is in the top ten clones. The sequenced sample consisted of blood. The receptors come from a woman aged 25 to 45 in good health.

This chain uses TRBV29-1 with TRBJ1-2; TRBD1 might be the D (6 bases). Trimming took 5 bases from V and 8 from J, leaving 15 bases between them. Germline CDR1 SQVTM, CDR2 ANQGSEA. The CDR3 has 12 residues. CDR3 coding DNA: TGCAGCGTTCGAAACAGGGCAGGAGGCTACACCTTC. Encoded protein: CSVRNRAGGYTF. Full variable domain (missing parts from reference TRBV29-1 and TRBJ1-2): SAVISQKPSRDICQRGTSLTIQCQVDSQVTMMFWYRQQPGQSLTLIATANQGSEATYESGFVIDKFPISRPNLTFSTLTVSNMSPEDSSIYLCSVRNRAGGYTFGSGTRLTVV.

The V and J genes are TRBV3-1 and TRBJ2-5; TRBD1 is a possible D gene (5 bases). V was trimmed by 4 bases and J by 5 bases, leaving 14 bases between them. The germline gives CDR1 LGHDT, CDR2 YNNKEL (reference sequence). CDR3 length: 14 residues. In DNA form, the CDR3 reads TGTGCCAGCAGCCGTCCTTTGGCAGGGGAGACCCAGTACTTC. Translating gives CASSRPLAGETQYF.

As for this clonotype: One end of the junction fails to match germline, which may point to a read error. CDR3 in amino acids: CASSSDSPRDERFF. In DNA, the CDR3 is TGTGCCAGCAGCTCGGACTCCCCTCGGGACGAGCGGTTCTTC. The J gene is TRBJ2-1, the V gene TRBV5-5, with D perhaps assigned TRBD1 or TRBD2 (5 bases each). The V gene's germline CDR1 is SGHKS and CDR2 YYEKEE (reference sequence). CDR3 size: 14 residues.

This clonotype was seen a few times. CDR3 DNA sequence: TGTGCCAGCAGCTATTACCCGAGGCGGACTAGCGGGATGAAAGAGACCCAGTACTTC. Protein: CASSYYPRRTSGMKETQYF. V is TRBV7-8 and J is TRBJ2-5; the match to TRBD2 covers 12 bases. The germline gives CDR1 SGHVS, CDR2 FQNEAQ. This CDR3 is built from 19 residues. V was pared by 4 bases and J by 3 bases, with 15 bases of the junction left unmatched.

The gene calls are TRBV5-1 and TRBJ2-4; D ambiguous. The ends were cut back, 0 bases at V and 2 bases at J, with 12 bases in the middle. The germline V gene encodes CDR1 SGHRS and CDR2 YFSETQ. The CDR3 is 16 amino acids. CDR3: CASSLGGVTTKNIQYF. The CDR3 bases are TGCGCCAGCAGCTTGGGTGGGGTGACGACCAAAAACATTCAGTACTTC.

DNA of the CDR3: TGCGCCAGCAGCCAAGAGGGCAGGGTCTACGAGCAGTACTTC. The encoded protein is CASSQEGRVYEQYF. The gene calls are TRBV4-1 and TRBJ2-7; D perhaps matches TRBD1 (5 bases). Germline lookup yields CDR1 MGHRA and CDR2 YSYEKL. The germline V and J ends were trimmed by 0 bases and 3 bases, with 9 bases remaining between them. The CDR3 runs to 14 residues.

V is TRBV20-1 and J is TRBJ1-5; D is possibly TRBD1 (6 bases). There are 15 residues in the CDR3. Germline CDR1 DFQATT, CDR2 SNEGSKA (reference sequence). The germline V and J ends were trimmed by 5 bases and 1 base, with 15 bases remaining between them. The CDR3 DNA reads as TGCAGTGCTCTTCCGGACAGTTTGAGCAATCAGCCCCAGCATTTT. This encodes CSALPDSLSNQPQHF.

This clonotype was counted between two and nine times. The chain couples TRBV3-1 to TRBJ2-1; D perhaps matches TRBD1 (5 bases). The V gene lost 1 base and the J gene lost 3 bases, with 10 bases spanning the gap. CDR3 size: 15 residues. CDR1 and CDR2 (germline): LGHDT, YNNKEL (reference sequence). CDR3 region: CASSQGWGIYNEQFF. The DNA of the CDR3 is TGTGCCAGCAGCCAAGGTTGGGGCATCTACAATGAGCAGTTCTTC.

This clonotype has just a few counts. The rearrangement uses TRBV28 and TRBJ2-4; no firm D call. The CDR3 runs 16 residues. Trimming pared 3 bases from V and 4 bases from J, leaving 16 bases between. Germline V gene sequence: CDR1 MDHEN, CDR2 SYDVKM. The chain's CDR3 is CASSFQVHDTKNIQYF. The CDR3, as DNA: TGTGCCAGCAGTTTTCAGGTTCACGATACGAAAAACATTCAGTACTTC.

The sample holds one count of this clonotype. A much larger clone sits a single nucleotide away, making a read error possible. The chain joins TRBV3-1 to TRBJ2-1, with TRBD2 matching over 7 bases. CDR1 and CDR2 from the germline V gene are LGHDT and YNNKEL (reference sequence). V lost 8 bases and J lost 6; bases outside the gene matches: 10. The CDR3 totals 14 residues. Here the CDR3 DNA reads TGTGCCAGCGCCTCTAGCGGAACCTGCAATGAGCAGTTCTTC. Translation gives CASASSGTCNEQFF.

The chain has TRBV20-1 and TRBJ1-2; D perhaps matches TRBD1 (5 bases). The CDR3 contains 13 residues. With 5 bases removed from V and 0 bases from J, the gap between germline ends came to 10 bases. CDR1 DFQATT and CDR2 SNEGSKA come from the germline V gene (reference sequence). The CDR3 region has the DNA TGCAGTGCTGACAGTACTTCTAACTATGGCTACACCTTC. Translation gives CSADSTSNYGYTF.

The sample holds a few counts of this clonotype. V is TRBV10-1 and J is TRBJ1-4; no reliable D call. This CDR3 has 13 amino acids. Germline CDR1 and CDR2: WNHNN and SYGVQD (reference sequence). V was clipped by 0 bases and J by 7 bases, with 6 bases between them. In DNA form, the CDR3 reads TGCGCCAGCAGTGAGTCGAATGGTGAAAAACTGTTTTTT. This sequence encodes CASSESNGEKLFF.

The chain combines TRBV30 with TRBJ2-7; tentative D call: TRBD1 (6 bases). CDR3 length: 14 residues. The germline gives CDR1 GTSNPN, CDR2 SVGIG (reference sequence). The V gene lost 1 base and the J gene lost 3 bases, with 13 bases spanning the gap. The CDR3 nucleotides read TGTGCCTGGAGTGCAGGGACACTCCGCTACGAGCAGTACTTC. Amino acids: CAWSAGTLRYEQYF. The full variable domain, with the rest looked up from reference TRBV30 and TRBJ2-7, is SQTIHQWPATLVQPVGSPLSLECTVEGTSNPNLYWYRQAAGRGLQLLFYSVGIGQISSEVPQNLSASRPQDRQFILSSKKLLLSDSGFYLCAWSAGTLRYEQYFGPGTRLTVT.

This chain connects TRBV3-1 to TRBJ2-1, with D unresolved. V lost 0 bases to trimming and J lost 15 bases, with 12 bases between them. Looked up from germline, CDR1 is LGHDT and CDR2 is YNNKEL (reference sequence). This CDR3 region has 12 residues. CDR3 protein: CASSQDPLRWFF. The CDR3 DNA reads TGTGCCAGCAGCCAAGATCCCCTCCGGTGGTTCTTC.

The CDR3 bases are TGTGCCAGCAATTGGGGGTCAGATACGCAGTATTTT. It yields the protein CASNWGSDTQYF. The chain combines TRBV28 with TRBJ2-3; either TRBD1 or TRBD2 may supply D (5 bases each). This CDR3 spans 12 amino acids. Germline values: CDR1 MDHEN, CDR2 SYDVKM. Between the trimmed V and J ends, which lost 7 bases and 4 bases, there was a span of 9 bases.

The chain links TRBV20-1 to TRBJ2-7, with TRBD1 matching over 12 bases. With the DNA end fitting TRBJ2-5 better, the J assignment may be wrong. The germline CDR1 and CDR2 sequences are DFQATT and SNEGSKA (reference sequence). CDR3 size: 15 residues. The CDR3, as DNA: TGCAGTGCTAGTATAGGGACAGGGGGCGATGAGACCCAGTACTTC. It yields the protein CSASIGTGGDETQYF.

The chain carries TRBV2 and TRBJ1-2; D gene unclear. Germline V gene sequence: CDR1 SNHLY, CDR2 FYNNEI. The CDR3 spans 11 residues. Trimming shortened V by 6 bases and J by 8 bases, and 10 bases separated the two germline ends. The CDR3 DNA is TGTGCCAGCAGCCGCACGATAGGCTACACCTTC. Translated, it gives CASSRTIGYTF.

This clonotype was counted many times. This chain links TRBV4-1 with TRBJ2-7; D uncertain. The germline V and J ends were trimmed by 2 bases and 2 bases, with 19 bases remaining between them. This CDR3 is 17 amino acids long. Looked up from germline, CDR1 is MGHRA and CDR2 is YSYEKL. DNA for the CDR3: TGCGCCAGCAGCCAAATCCTTTCGGATAGCCCCACCTACGAGCAGTACTTC. Translation: CASSQILSDSPTYEQYF.

This clonotype was found many times. The chain joins TRBV13 to TRBJ2-5; a possible D gene is TRBD1 (5 bases). The CDR3 extends over 15 amino acids. CDR1 is PRHDT, CDR2 FYEKMQ, per germline (reference sequence). Trimming pared 0 bases from V and 2 bases from J, leaving 10 bases between. In nucleotides, the CDR3 is TGTGCCAGCAGCTTAGGCCCGACAGCTCAAGAGACCCAGTACTTC. Amino acid sequence: CASSLGPTAQETQYF.